Listed below are T cell receptor beta chains from one sample, sequenced in a study of blood T cell repertoires in COVID-19. Using immunoSEQ multiplex PCR, the repertoire was profiled, and TCRdb retains in-frame clones only, with some absent. Here the sample spans over 150,000 clones, around 84% being singletons. Material: PBMCs or T cells enriched from blood (not recorded which). The source of these receptors is a man aged 50-59 years who had recovered from COVID-19. The CDR3 runs from the conserved cysteine through the conserved F or W. The D gene is left open where the match is weak. Size is omitted from some rows. Given values are once, few, many or a class for expanded clones.

NA,NA,TRBV5-1,TRBJ1-5,TGCGCCAGCAGCTTGGACAAACTCATCACCCCAAGACAGGCCGGGCGCAATCAGCCCCAGCATTTT,CASSLDKLITPRQAGRNQPQHF
NA,NA,TRBV7-2,TRBJ2-1,TGTGCCAGCAGCGCGACAGGTCCCCATGAGCAGTTCTTC,CASSATGPHEQFF
TRBD1,NA,TRBV5-8,TRBJ1-5,TGTGCCAGCAGCCCCGGACAGGTCGTTCAGCCCCAGCATTTT,CASSPGQVVQPQHF
NA,few,TRBV7-8,TRBJ1-2,TGTGCCAGCAGTCCAAGGGGGTGGAGAGCTAACTATGGCTACACCTTC,CASSPRGWRANYGYTF
TRBD2,NA,TRBV4-1,TRBJ2-5,TGCGCCAGCAGCTGGACTAGCGGGGGGTCAGAGACCCAGTACTTC,CASSWTSGGSETQYF
NA,few,TRBV15,TRBJ2-3,TGTGCCACCAGCAGCCTGGGGCTCACAGATACGCAGTATTTT,CATSSLGLTDTQYF
TRBD2,NA,TRBV7-3,TRBJ2-3,TGTGCCAGCAGCTTAGGGACTAGCGCCACAGATACGCAGTATTTT,CASSLGTSATDTQYF
TRBD1,NA,TRBV27,TRBJ2-7,TGTGCCAGCAGTTACCGGACAGGCTACGAGCAGTACTTC,CASSYRTGYEQYF
TRBD1,NA,TRBV5-1,TRBJ1-1,TGCGCCAGCAGCCCCGGGACAGTCGAAGCTTTCTTT,CASSPGTVEAFF
NA,NA,TRBV12-3/TRBV12-4,TRBJ1-6,TGTGCCAGCACAAACAGGGCTTCACCCCTCCACTTT,CASTNRASPLHF
TRBD1,NA,TRBV10-3,TRBJ1-6,TGTGCCATCAGCGGGACAGGGTTCGGAAATTCACCCCTCCACTTT,CAISGTGFGNSPLHF
TRBD1,once,TRBV6-5,TRBJ2-7,TGTGCCAGCAGTCAACAGGGGGGCCCCTACGAGCAGTACTTC,CASSQQGGPYEQYF
NA,NA,TRBV7-9,TRBJ1-3,TGTGCCAGCAGCTTCCCAGGGACTGGAAACACCATATATTTT,CASSFPGTGNTIYF
NA,NA,TRBV5-1,TRBJ1-3,TGCGCCAGCAGCTTGGCGACGGGAAGCTCTGGAAACACCATATATTTT,CASSLATGSSGNTIYF
NA,few,TRBV15,TRBJ2-2,TGTGCCACCAGCAGAGTCCGAACAGAGAACACCGGGGAGCTGTTTTTT,CATSRVRTENTGELFF
NA,NA,TRBV6-5,TRBJ1-2,TGTGCCAGCAGTTACTCCGGGAATAACTATGGCTACACCTTC,CASSYSGNNYGYTF
TRBD1,NA,TRBV25-1,TRBJ1-1,TGTGCCGTTGGGACAGGTGGTGAAGCTTTCTTT,CAVGTGGEAFF
NA,NA,TRBV27,TRBJ2-3,TGTGCCAGCAGTTTCTCCGGGGGAGGTCGCACAGATACGCAGTATTTT,CASSFSGGGRTDTQYF
NA,NA,TRBV6-5,TRBJ1-1,TGTGCCAGCAGTTACTCTAACAGGTACTCTGAAGCTTTCTTT,CASSYSNRYSEAFF
TRBD2,once,TRBV9,TRBJ2-5,TGTGCCAGCAGCGCCTCTAGCGGGTTCGAAGAGACCCAGTACTTC,CASSASSGFEETQYF
NA,NA,TRBV12-3/TRBV12-4,TRBJ2-1,TGTGCCAGCAGTTTGGGGCCCGTAGGTGCGCTCTTC,CASSLGPVGALF
NA,many,TRBV5-8,TRBJ2-7,TGTGCCAGCAGCCTGGTTACCGGGGTCGAGCAGTACTTC,CASSLVTGVEQYF